This T cell receptor (beta chain) was identified in a study of T cells in women clearing cervical HPV infection. Study at large: Case blood was drawn when the lesion was first found; control blood after infection became undetectable.

Findings of the study overall: Richness differences could reflect unmeasured T-cell content per sample.

CDR3 length: 13 residues. Germline CDR1 SGHTA, CDR2 FQGNSA. On this clone itself: The antigen is undetermined. The sequenced fragment ends 3 residues before the CDR3 boundary, so the rest is inferred from the germline J gene.

Genomic DNA, averaging approximately 1,200 ng per sample, yielded TCR beta CDR3 via immunoSEQ. Produced via immunoSEQ multiplex PCR; TCRdb's table is partial and in-frame only. The sample is made up of about 20,000 clones, and the top ten hold 4.5% to 6.5% of it. Source material: blood buffy coat. J is TRBJ2-3 and V is TRBV7-2; TRBD2 agrees at 11 bases. The clonotype comes from a woman aged 18-69 years with a cervical HPV16 infection that either progressed to CIN3+ or cleared (not recorded which). CDR3 loop: CASRSLAGETQYF. CDR3 bases read: TGTGCCAGCAGGTCACTAGCGGGGGAGACG.